The 27 T cell receptor beta chains presented below share a single source sample, sequenced in a study of cytomegalovirus exposure and HLA in healthy donors. The primer mix had 60 Vbeta and 13 Jbeta primers. Using immunoSEQ multiplex PCR, the repertoire was profiled, and TCRdb retains in-frame clones only, with some absent. The sample lists about 110,000 clones, over 60% occurring once. The sequencing sample was made of PBMCs. All receptors come from a young man in good health and CMV-seropositive.

The genes are TRBV6-5 and TRBJ1-2; a possible D gene is TRBD1 (6 bases). This CDR3 region has 14 residues. Per the germline V gene, CDR1 is MNHEY and CDR2 is SVGAGI. V was shortened by 0 bases and J by 4 bases, with 9 bases between the two germline ends. CDR3 loop: CASSYSQGVYGYTF. The CDR3 DNA reads as TGTGCCAGCAGTTACTCACAGGGAGTCTATGGCTACACCTTC.

The chain couples TRBV2 to TRBJ2-1, with TRBD1 matching 9 bases. This CDR3 comprises 15 residues. J lost 6 bases, V lost 8 bases, and 11 bases had no gene match. CDR1 SNHLY and CDR2 FYNNEI come from the germline V gene. The CDR3 DNA follows: TGTGCCAGCGATACTCGGGACAGGGTAGTCAATGAGCAGTTCTTC. As protein: CASDTRDRVVNEQFF.

The chain has TRBV5-5 and TRBJ1-1; D gene unclear. The CDR3 runs 16 residues. Trimming removed 1 base from V and 2 bases from J, with 15 bases in between. CDR1 and CDR2 (germline): SGHKS, YYEKEE (reference sequence). The CDR3 region has the DNA TGTGCCAGCAGCTTGCCGGGGAAAGCGTTTAACACTGAAGCTTTCTTT. Amino acid sequence: CASSLPGKAFNTEAFF.

The J gene is TRBJ2-7, the V gene TRBV2; D is unclear. The CDR3 consists of 14 residues. The germline V gene encodes CDR1 SNHLY and CDR2 FYNNEI. Trimming left V 6 bases short and J 0 bases short, with 12 bases between. CDR3 DNA sequence: TGTGCCAGCAGGGGCCCCCTGAGCTCCTACGAGCAGTACTTC. Encoded protein: CASRGPLSSYEQYF.

This chain links TRBV4-1 with TRBJ2-2; 10 bases line up with TRBD1. The germline CDR1 and CDR2 sequences are MGHRA and YSYEKL. This CDR3 comprises 16 residues. Trimming cost V 2 bases and J 4 bases; bases outside gene matches: 4. The chain's CDR3 is CASSQLDRGSTGELFF. The CDR3 nucleotides read TGCGCCAGCAGCCAACTGGACAGGGGGTCCACCGGGGAGCTGTTTTTT.

The rearrangement joins TRBV6-4 to TRBJ1-2, with D possibly being TRBD1 (6 bases). This CDR3 region has 20 residues. The germline gives CDR1 MRHNA, CDR2 SNTAGT. Trimming left V 3 bases short and J 3 bases short, with 29 bases between. The CDR3 sequence: CASSEPRPRGRGDLYYGYTF. Here the CDR3 DNA reads TGTGCCAGCAGTGAGCCCCGACCCCGTGGCAGGGGCGACCTGTACTATGGCTACACCTTC.

The chain combines TRBV5-1 with TRBJ2-3; tentatively, D is TRBD2 (6 bases). This CDR3 comprises 16 residues. CDR1 is SGHRS and CDR2 is YFSETQ in the germline V gene. Trimming pared 4 bases from V and 0 bases from J, leaving 15 bases between. CDR3 protein: CASSTSTTASTDTQYF. DNA of the CDR3: TGCGCCAGCAGCACTAGCACCACTGCGAGCACAGATACGCAGTATTTT.

This chain uses TRBV27 with TRBJ2-1; D remains unclear. The germline V gene encodes CDR1 MNHEY and CDR2 SMNVEV (reference sequence). V dropped 3 bases and J dropped 8 bases, with 11 bases sitting between them. CDR3 size: 13 residues. CDR3 nucleotide sequence: TGTGCCAGCAGTTTTTCGAGCACCCATGAGCAGTTCTTC. Its translation: CASSFSSTHEQFF.

V usage is TRBV11-2 and J usage is TRBJ2-5, with 7 bases identical to TRBD2. V trimming: 6 bases; J trimming: 5 bases; junction bases outside the gene matches: 18. The germline V gene has CDR1 SGHAT and CDR2 FQNNGV. The CDR3 is made up of 17 amino acids. The CDR3: CASREGLAGNPFETQYF. In nucleotides, the CDR3 is TGTGCCAGCAGGGAGGGTTTAGCGGGTAACCCTTTCGAGACCCAGTACTTC. The full variable domain, rest sourced from reference TRBV11-2 and TRBJ2-5, is EAGVAQSPRYKIIEKRQSVAFWCNPISGHATLYWYQQILGQGPKLLIQFQNNGVVDDSQLPKDRFSAERLKGVDSTLKIQPAKLEDSAVYLCASREGLAGNPFETQYFGPGTRLLVL.

This rearrangement joins TRBV11-2 to TRBJ2-6; D possibly corresponds to TRBD2 (5 bases). This CDR3 has 16 residues. V lost 5 bases, J lost 0 bases, and 11 bases lay in between. The V gene's germline CDR1 is SGHAT and CDR2 FQNNGV. CDR3 coding DNA: TGTGCCAGCAGCCCGGGATCGAACTCTGGGGCCAACGTCCTGACTTTC. The encoded protein is CASSPGSNSGANVLTF. The full variable domain, its missing parts supplied by reference TRBV11-2 and TRBJ2-6, is EAGVAQSPRYKIIEKRQSVAFWCNPISGHATLYWYQQILGQGPKLLIQFQNNGVVDDSQLPKDRFSAERLKGVDSTLKIQPAKLEDSAVYLCASSPGSNSGANVLTFGAGSRLTVL.

The chain uses TRBV30 and TRBJ2-3, with 7 bases aligning to TRBD2. This CDR3 comprises 14 residues. J gave up 2 bases and V 0 bases, and 2 bases lay outside the gene matches. The germline V gene has CDR1 GTSNPN and CDR2 SVGIG (reference sequence). The CDR3 DNA reads TGTGCCTGGAGTGTAGGGACTAACACAGATACGCAGTATTTT. Encoded protein: CAWSVGTNTDTQYF.

The chain is built from TRBV2 and TRBJ2-2; D might be TRBD1 (6 bases). The CDR3 runs 13 residues. Trimming removed 6 bases from V and 4 bases from J, with 9 bases in between. Germline CDR1 reads SNHLY; CDR2 reads FYNNEI. The CDR3 spells CASSAGVTGELFF. CDR3 nucleotide sequence: TGTGCCAGCAGCGCAGGGGTCACCGGGGAGCTGTTTTTT.

The V gene is TRBV28, the J gene TRBJ1-2; tentatively, D is TRBD1 (6 bases). Trimming left V 6 bases short and J 7 bases short, with 15 bases between. The CDR3 loop spans 13 amino acids. CDR1 and CDR2 from the germline V gene are MDHEN and SYDVKM. CDR3 nucleotides: TGTGCCAGCAGGTCAGACAGGACGAGTGGCTACACCTTC. Translating gives CASRSDRTSGYTF.

V is TRBV15 and J is TRBJ2-5; no definite D call. The germline CDR1 and CDR2 sequences are LNHNV and YYDKDF (reference sequence). The CDR3 totals 12 residues. Trimming shortened V by 4 bases and J by 7 bases, and 10 bases separated the two germline ends. The CDR3 loop reads CATSTSSGTQYF. In nucleotides, the CDR3 is TGTGCCACCAGCACCTCATCAGGGACCCAGTACTTC. The full variable domain, in which reference TRBV15 and TRBJ2-5 provide the parts outside the CDR3, is DAMVIQNPRYQVTQFGKPVTLSCSQTLNHNVMYWYQQKSSQAPKLLFHYYDKDFNNEADTPDNFQSRRPNTSFCFLDIRSPGLGDTAMYLCATSTSSGTQYFGPGTRLLVL.

V is TRBV5-6 and J is TRBJ1-3; no reliable D call. V shed 0 bases and J shed 4 bases, with 8 bases lying between them. Germline CDR1 reads SGHDT; CDR2 reads YYEEEE. The CDR3 is 14 residues long. The CDR3 coding sequence is TGTGCCAGCAGCTTGGAGACTTTGGGAAACACCATATATTTT. Translated: CASSLETLGNTIYF.

The rearrangement links TRBV28 to TRBJ1-2, with D maybe TRBD1 (5 bases). The CDR3 sequence is 16 residues long. Per the germline V gene, CDR1 is MDHEN and CDR2 is SYDVKM. V was shortened by 4 bases and J by 8 bases, with 23 bases between the two germline ends. The CDR3, as DNA: TGTGCCAGCAGTTCCACAATCAACAGGCAAATCGGAGGCTACACCTTC. Translation: CASSSTINRQIGGYTF.

CDR3 loop: CAISESGGEKLFF. CDR3 sequence (DNA): TGTGCCATCAGTGAGTCTGGGGGGGAAAAACTGTTTTTT. V and J are TRBV10-3 and TRBJ1-4; a weak D match, TRBD1 (5 bases). Germline CDR1 ENHRY, CDR2 SYGVKD. This CDR3 is built from 13 residues. The ends were cut back, 0 bases at V and 8 bases at J, with 7 bases in the middle.

The CDR3 DNA reads TGTGCCAGTAGTATAGTGTTGGACAGGGGGAAAGAAGGCTACACCTTC. Its protein product is CASSIVLDRGKEGYTF. The rearrangement joins TRBV19 to TRBJ1-2, with TRBD1 matching 10 bases. The ends lost 1 base at V and 8 bases at J; junction bases unmatched: 10. CDR3 length: 16 residues. Per germline, CDR1 LNHDA and CDR2 SQIVND (reference sequence).

This sequence joins TRBV7-3 and TRBJ2-3, with D tentatively TRBD1 (5 bases). V lost 5 bases, J lost 4 bases, and 7 bases lay in between. CDR3 length: 12 residues. Germline V lookup: CDR1 SGHTA, CDR2 FQGTGA. The chain's CDR3 is CASSLGADTQYF. CDR3 DNA sequence: TGTGCCAGCAGCCTAGGGGCAGATACGCAGTATTTT.

The chain employs TRBV4-1 and TRBJ1-5; D not resolved. The germline CDR1 and CDR2 sequences are MGHRA and YSYEKL. CDR3 length equals 15 residues. Trimming took off 0 bases at V and 3 bases at J, with 9 bases between the two ends. CDR3 sequence: CASSQDRGDNQPQHF. As DNA, the CDR3 is TGCGCCAGCAGCCAAGATCGCGGAGACAATCAGCCCCAGCATTTT.

The chain combines TRBV28 with TRBJ2-2, with TRBD1 as a possible D gene (6 bases). CDR3 length equals 12 residues. Looked up from germline, CDR1 is MDHEN and CDR2 is SYDVKM. The V end lost 3 bases, the J end lost 8 bases, and 7 bases lay between the germline ends. The CDR3 DNA reads TGTGCCAGCAGTTTTCAGGGGGGGGAGCTGTTTTTT. Its translation: CASSFQGGELFF. Combining the CDR3 with reference TRBV28 and TRBJ2-2 gives the whole variable domain DVKVTQSSRYLVKRTGEKVFLECVQDMDHENMFWYRQDPGLGLRLIYFSYDVKMKEKGDIPEGYSVSREKKERFSLILESASTNQTSMYLCASSFQGGELFFGEGSRLTVL.

CDR3 in amino acids: CASSFTAGGGQETQYF. The CDR3 coding sequence is TGCGCCAGCAGTTTCACAGCGGGGGGCGGCCAAGAGACCCAGTACTTC. The chain uses TRBV4-1 and TRBJ2-5; 9 nucleotides align to TRBD2. This CDR3 comprises 16 residues. V lost 6 bases, J lost 1 base, and 9 bases stayed unmatched. The germline CDR1 and CDR2 sequences are MGHRA and YSYEKL.

V usage is TRBV19 and J usage is TRBJ1-1; possible D gene TRBD1, 6 bases. CDR1 LNHDA and CDR2 SQIVND come from the germline V gene (reference sequence). This CDR3 is built from 14 residues. Trimming pared 7 bases from V and 0 bases from J, leaving 12 bases between. CDR3 DNA: TGTGCCAGTATAGGGACACCTGTGAACACTGAAGCTTTCTTT. Its protein is CASIGTPVNTEAFF. Variable domain in full (rest from reference TRBV19 and TRBJ1-1): DGGITQSPKYLFRKEGQNVTLSCEQNLNHDAMYWYRQDPGQGLRLIYYSQIVNDFQKGDIAEGYSVSREKKESFPLTVTSAQKNPTAFYLCASIGTPVNTEAFFGQGTRLTVV.

This clone showed up just a few times. This chain links TRBV30 with TRBJ1-3; no clear D. Trimming stripped 2 bases from V and 5 bases from J, with 13 bases between. The V gene's germline CDR1 is GTSNPN and CDR2 SVGIG (reference sequence). CDR3 length: 14 amino acids. The CDR3 sequence: CAWSQKGARNTIYF. Here the CDR3 DNA reads TGTGCCTGGAGTCAAAAAGGAGCACGAAACACCATATATTTT.

CDR3 sequence: CASSPRTGSNTEAFF. CDR3 DNA: TGTGCCAGTAGTCCTCGGACAGGGTCGAACACTGAAGCTTTCTTT. The V gene is TRBV19, the J gene TRBJ1-1, with 8 nucleotides matching TRBD1. With V trimmed by 5 bases and J by 1 base, 6 bases remained unmatched. The V gene's germline CDR1 is LNHDA and CDR2 SQIVND (reference sequence). CDR3 length: 15 amino acids.

The chain combines TRBV29-1 with TRBJ1-2; possible D gene TRBD1, 6 bases. CDR1 and CDR2 from the germline V gene are SQVTM and ANQGSEA. V was pared by 5 bases and J by 4 bases, with 17 bases between. The CDR3 is 14 residues long. CDR3 DNA sequence: TGCAGCGTTAACAGGGAATTTCCCCCCTATGGCTACACCTTC. The encoded protein is CSVNREFPPYGYTF.

This clone is a singleton in its sample. The CDR3 protein is CASSFHSAPLHF. DNA of the CDR3: TGTGCCAGCAGTTTCCACTCGGCACCCCTCCACTTT. This sequence joins TRBV6-5 and TRBJ1-6; D gene uncertain. Looked up from germline, CDR1 is MNHEY and CDR2 is SVGAGI. The CDR3 runs to 12 residues. Trimming removed 4 bases at V and 11 bases at J, with 9 bases between.